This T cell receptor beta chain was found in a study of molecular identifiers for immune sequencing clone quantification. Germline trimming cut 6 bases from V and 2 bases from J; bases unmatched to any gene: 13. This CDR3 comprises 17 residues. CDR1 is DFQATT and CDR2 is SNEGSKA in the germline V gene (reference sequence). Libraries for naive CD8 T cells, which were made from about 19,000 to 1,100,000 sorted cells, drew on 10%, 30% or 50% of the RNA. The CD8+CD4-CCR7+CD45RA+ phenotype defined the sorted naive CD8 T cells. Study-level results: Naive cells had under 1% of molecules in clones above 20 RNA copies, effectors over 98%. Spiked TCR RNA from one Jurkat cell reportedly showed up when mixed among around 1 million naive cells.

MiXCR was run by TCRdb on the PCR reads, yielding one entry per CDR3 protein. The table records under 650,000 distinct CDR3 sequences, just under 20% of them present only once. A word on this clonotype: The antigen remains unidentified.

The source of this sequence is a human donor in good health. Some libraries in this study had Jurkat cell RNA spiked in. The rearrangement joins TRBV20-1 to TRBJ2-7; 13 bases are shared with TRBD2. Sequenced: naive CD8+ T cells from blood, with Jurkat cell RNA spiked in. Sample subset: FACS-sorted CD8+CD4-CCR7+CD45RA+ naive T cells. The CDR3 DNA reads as TGCAGTGCGAATACAGCTTACACTAGCGGGAGGGCCTACGAGCAGTACTTC. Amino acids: CSANTAYTSGRAYEQYF.